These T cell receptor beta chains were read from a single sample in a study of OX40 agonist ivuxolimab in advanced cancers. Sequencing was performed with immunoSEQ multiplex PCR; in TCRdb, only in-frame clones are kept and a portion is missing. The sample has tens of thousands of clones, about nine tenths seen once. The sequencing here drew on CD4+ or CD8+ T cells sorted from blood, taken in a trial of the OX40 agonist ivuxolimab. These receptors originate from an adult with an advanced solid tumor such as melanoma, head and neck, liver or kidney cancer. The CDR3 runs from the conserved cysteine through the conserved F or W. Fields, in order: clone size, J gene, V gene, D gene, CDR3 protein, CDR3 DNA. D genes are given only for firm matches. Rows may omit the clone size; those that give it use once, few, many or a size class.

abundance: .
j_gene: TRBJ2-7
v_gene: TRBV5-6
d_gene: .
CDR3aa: CASSLELGSESHEQYF
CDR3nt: TGTGCCAGCAGCTTGGAGCTAGGGTCGGAGTCCCACGAGCAGTACTTC

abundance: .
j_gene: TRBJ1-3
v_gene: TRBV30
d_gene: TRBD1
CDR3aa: CAWSVRTGVVAGNTIYF
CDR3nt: TGTGCCTGGAGTGTCAGGACAGGGGTGGTAGCTGGAAACACCATATATTTT

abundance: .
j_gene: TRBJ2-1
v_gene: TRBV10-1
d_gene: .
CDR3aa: CASSESSVAVQFF
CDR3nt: TGCGCCAGCAGTGAGTCTTCTGTAGCAGTGCAGTTCTTC

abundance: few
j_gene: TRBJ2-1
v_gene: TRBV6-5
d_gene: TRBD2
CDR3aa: CASSYFAGAYNEQFF
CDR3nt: TGTGCCAGCAGTTACTTTGCGGGAGCATACAATGAGCAGTTCTTC

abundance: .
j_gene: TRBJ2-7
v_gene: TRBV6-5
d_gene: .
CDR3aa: CASSLMDLYEQYF
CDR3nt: TGTGCCAGCAGTTTAATGGACCTCTACGAGCAGTACTTC

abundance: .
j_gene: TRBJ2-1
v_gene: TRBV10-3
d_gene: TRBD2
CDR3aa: CATLGLAGSQLQFF
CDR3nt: TGTGCCACCTTGGGACTAGCGGGTTCCCAATTGCAGTTCTTC

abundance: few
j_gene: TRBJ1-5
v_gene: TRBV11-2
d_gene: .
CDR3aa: CASSPLGAPGANQPQHF
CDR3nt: TGTGCCAGCAGCCCCTTAGGCGCCCCGGGGGCAAATCAGCCCCAGCATTTT

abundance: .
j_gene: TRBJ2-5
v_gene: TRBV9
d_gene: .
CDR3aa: CASSVDWKGTQYF
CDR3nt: TGTGCCAGCAGCGTAGATTGGAAAGGGACCCAGTACTTC

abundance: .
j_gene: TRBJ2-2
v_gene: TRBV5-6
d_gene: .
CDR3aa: CASSLAGQTNTGELFF
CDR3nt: TGTGCCAGCAGCTTGGCTGGACAGACCAACACCGGGGAGCTGTTTTTT

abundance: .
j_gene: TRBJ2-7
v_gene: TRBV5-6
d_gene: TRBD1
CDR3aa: CASSLGLGQGYEQYF
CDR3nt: TGTGCCAGCAGCTTGGGTCTAGGACAGGGTTACGAGCAGTACTTC

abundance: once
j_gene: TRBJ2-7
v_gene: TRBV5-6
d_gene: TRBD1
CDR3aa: CASSPTPGQGYEQYF
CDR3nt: TGTGCCAGCAGCCCGACACCGGGACAGGGTTACGAGCAGTACTTC

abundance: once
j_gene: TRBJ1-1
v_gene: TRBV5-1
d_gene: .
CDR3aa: CASSFGSLNTEAFF
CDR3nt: TGCGCCAGCAGCTTCGGTAGTCTGAACACTGAAGCTTTCTTT

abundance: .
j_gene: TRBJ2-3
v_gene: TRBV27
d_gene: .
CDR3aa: CASSSRSWIRTDTQYF
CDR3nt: TGTGCCAGCAGTTCGAGGAGTTGGATACGCACAGATACGCAGTATTTT

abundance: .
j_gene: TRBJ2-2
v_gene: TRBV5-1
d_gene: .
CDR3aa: CASSWTVSNTGELFF
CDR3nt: TGCGCCAGCAGCTGGACGGTGTCGAACACCGGGGAGCTGTTTTTT

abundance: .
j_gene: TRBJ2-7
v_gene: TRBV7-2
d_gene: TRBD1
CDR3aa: CASSDHRGPYEQYF
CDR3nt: TGTGCCAGCAGCGACCACAGGGGGCCCTACGAGCAGTACTTC